This TCR beta chain originates from a study of blood T cell repertoires in COVID-19. Study at large: Acute-phase and convalescent COVID-19 samples originated in the United States, Italy and Spain. T cells, B-cell-depleted T cells, or PBMCs provided the cDNA or gDNA that served as material.

Authors' processing steps: Reference gene primer amplification gave estimated nucleated cell counts. Clones were sequenced by immunoSEQ multiplex PCR, and TCRdb holds only the in-frame ones, with some missing. V and J calls and clone size are copied from that table; D and trimming were computed from the DNA. The sample has about 210,000 clones, about 88% seen once; the top ten hold approximately 0.7%. CDR3 length: 14 amino acids. Trimming pared 0 bases from V and 4 bases from J, leaving 8 bases between. Germline V gene sequence: CDR1 SGHRS, CDR2 YFSETQ. The chain combines TRBV5-1 with TRBJ2-1; tentatively, D is TRBD1 (5 bases). This clonotype originated in a middle-aged man with acute or convalescent COVID-19. The sample consisted of peripheral blood. The CDR3, as DNA: TGCGCCAGCAGCTTGGGACAGCCGTACAATGAGCAGTTCTTC. Protein product: CASSLGQPYNEQFF.